This TCR beta chain was recovered during a study of T cell responses to AZD1222 COVID-19 vaccine (dated by TCRdb to about 2021). Context from the whole study: TCR sequencing was performed for over 230 trial participants, of whom roughly 200 were given two doses of AZD1222 and around 25 were given two doses of MenACWY control vaccine. Trial participants were enrolled into age subgroups of 18-55, 56-69 and 70-plus years, which contained 148, 28 and 57 TCR-sequenced participants, respectively. Study-wide conclusions, independent of this receptor: After two AZD1222 doses, both the breadth and the depth of spike-specific TCRs were significantly higher than at day 0 and than in MenACWY recipients. CD4 TCRs associated with the vaccine covered the entire spike protein, and the dominant responses were in regions 160-218 and 743-854. Reportedly, close to half of the unique spike-specific TCRs recognized epitopes lying outside the regions that are mutated in the B.1.351 and B.1.1.7 variants. No day 14 peak-response samples were available, so repertoires were characterized only after the peak T cell response. Conclusions about previously exposed vaccinees are limited, since just five or six AZD1222 recipients were seropositive for SARS-CoV-2 at baseline. In the small 56-69-year group, the increase in depth fell short of significance, most likely because of low power. Most participants were white British and females outnumbered males, and the authors suggested that clonal diversity may have been underestimated.

The sample's time point label is to be understood as: about 28 days (+/-7) after the second vaccine dose. AZD1222 recipients given second doses at about 4 weeks or at about 12 weeks were pooled, since spike-specific TCR depth and breadth were not found to differ between the two schedules. Vaccinee samples came from UK trials COV001 and COV002, including a single-blind randomized controlled phase 2/3 trial of AZD1222 (ChAdOx1 nCoV-19) in healthy adults. For TCRbeta chain sequencing, PBMC samples were collected from trial participants at day 0 and at day 28 after the second dose. Turning to this clone: This clone's antigen is unknown. One base away there is no much larger clone; base qualities are not given.

The CDR3 regions of human TCRbeta chains were analyzed by immunosequencing. Under the source paper's analysis protocol: Repertoire TCRs were matched against a reference library of SARS-CoV-2-specific TCRs generated with the MIRA antigen-specificity platform. Breadth meant the fraction of unique TCRs that were SARS-CoV-2-associated, whereas depth meant the fraction of total T cells that were SARS-CoV-2-associated. Using the MIRA data, each spike-specific TCR was assigned both to the spike region to which the TCR was reactive and to a CD4 or CD8 class. Log10-transformed breadth and depth values were compared by one-way ANOVA with Sidak's multiple comparisons tests. TCRdb provides this immuneACCESS table in a form limited to in-frame rearrangements. Some clones are lacking; in checked studies, under half of them reflect an unresolved V gene, and why the rest are absent is not known. That table furnishes V, J and clone size, whereas the DNA furnished D and trimming. The table for this sample lists over 65,000 clones; about 92% of them were counted only once. Of the sample, 5.3% falls within the top ten clones.

Trimming leaves V shorter by 4 bases and J shorter by 5 bases, with the junction holding 4 bases beyond the gene matches. Measured from the cysteine to the phenylalanine, the CDR3 is 15 residues long. Solely the CDR3 DNA is kept, with 45 bases framed from the first base. The germline V gene yields MGHDK for CDR1 and SYGVNS for CDR2. The TCR originated in an adult who received the AZD1222 COVID-19 vaccine. The chain uses TRBV25-1 and TRBJ1-6; 8 bases in between match TRBD1. This sample comprised peripheral blood, obtained 28 days after the second AZD1222 dose. The base sequence is TGTGCCAGCAGTGGAAGGGACAGGCATAATTCACCCCTCCACTTT. Translated, this gives CASSGRDRHNSPLHF.